The rows below give T cell receptor beta chains drawn from one sample of a study of blood T cells in healthy people across ages. TCRdb analysed the 5' RACE reads with MiXCR anew, one entry per CDR3 protein. The sample contains about 800,000 distinct CDR3 sequences, roughly 60% of which appear only once. Sequencing was carried out using blood. The receptors shown here come from a man aged 25-40 years in good health. Each CDR3 is given with its conserved first and last residue. A D gene is named only where the DNA matches it firmly. Size tells how often a clone was seen (once, few, many) or the class of an expanded clone, and some rows leave it out.

CSALAGGPRETQYF	TRBD2	TRBJ2-5	TRBV20-1	few
CASSQEGSGGPPTYEQYF	.	TRBJ2-7	TRBV4-2	.
CASSHWTGLVGRTQYF	TRBD2	TRBJ2-5	TRBV13	once
CATSDFGSWGGNTEAFF	.	TRBJ1-1	TRBV24-1	.
CASSQEARGGELFF	.	TRBJ2-2	TRBV4-2	.
CSARDVGALRDNEQFF	.	TRBJ2-1	TRBV20-1	few
CSAAANEKLFF	.	TRBJ1-4	TRBV29-1	.
CASSHRRFTDTQYF	.	TRBJ2-3	TRBV4-3	many
CASSLRSSGLGGEQYF	TRBD2	TRBJ2-4	TRBV7-2	.
CASSRTGTAAYEQYF	TRBD1	TRBJ2-7	TRBV7-2	.
CASTAGTYEQFF	.	TRBJ2-1	TRBV11-2	.
CASSWDRDYGYTF	.	TRBJ1-2	TRBV12-3/TRBV12-4	many
CASSERAGDEQYF	.	TRBJ2-7	TRBV10-1	.
CSARDWVGVDTQYF	.	TRBJ2-3	TRBV20-1	.
CSATSRGASGANVLTF	.	TRBJ2-6	TRBV20-1	once
CAISESSGGGKYEQYF	TRBD1	TRBJ2-7	TRBV10-3	few
CSVLVAGQQAFF	.	TRBJ1-1	TRBV29-1	.
CAWDKYNQPQHF	.	TRBJ1-5	TRBV21-1	.
CATRELGLAEETQYF	TRBD2	TRBJ2-5	TRBV5-1	few
CASSLASHRVNTGELFF	.	TRBJ2-2	TRBV7-2	.
CSVETSGNNEQFF	TRBD2	TRBJ2-1	TRBV29-1	.
CASSYAVGGIIEYEQYF	.	TRBJ2-7	TRBV6-5	.
CATVTNEQFF	.	TRBJ2-1	TRBV24-1	.
CASSQTSDEQYF	.	.	TRBV3-1	.
CSARQGVIGEQYF	TRBD1	TRBJ2-7	TRBV20-1	few
CASSQVGGEPYGYTF	.	TRBJ1-2	TRBV4-3	few
CASSRGGRTDTQYF	TRBD2	TRBJ2-3	TRBV25-1	few
CASSLALTDQPQHF	.	TRBJ1-5	TRBV7-2	.
CSASSMAGGRETQYF	TRBD2	TRBJ2-5	TRBV20-1	.
CASSRGGRTGANVLTF	.	TRBJ2-6	TRBV7-3	.
CSGLDREQFF	.	TRBJ2-1	TRBV29-1	few
CASSYPGGIYEQYF	.	.	TRBV5-1	.
CSARDPGRGTYEQYF	.	TRBJ2-7	TRBV20-1	.
CATSAWDEQFF	.	.	TRBV24-1	.
CAGGQGTEQFF	.	TRBJ2-1	TRBV6-5	.
CASRGQGHYEQYF	TRBD1	TRBJ2-7	TRBV19	once
CASRDPGTGHSEQYF	TRBD1	TRBJ2-7	TRBV11-2	.
CASSVRLAGGNGEQFF	TRBD2	TRBJ2-1	TRBV2	.
CATSRDKGARANQPQHF	.	TRBJ1-5	TRBV15	.
CSAKRGNNSPLHF	.	TRBJ1-6	TRBV20-1	.
CASSFVGPTDTQYF	.	TRBJ2-3	TRBV12-3/TRBV12-4	.
CASSREPGLAGETQYF	TRBD2	.	TRBV4-2	.
CASSVEGGGGSGANVLTF	.	TRBJ2-6	TRBV9	few
CSAWTGGVDEQYF	TRBD1	TRBJ2-7	TRBV20-1	once
CATSDPDGTDTQYF	.	TRBJ2-3	TRBV24-1	.
CASSCRDLNTEAFF	.	TRBJ1-1	TRBV6-5	.
CASSQELESYEQYF	.	TRBJ2-7	TRBV4-2	.
CASSSETIVGEQFF	.	TRBJ2-1	TRBV19	.
CASSLACSGRISYEQYF	TRBD2	TRBJ2-7	TRBV7-9	.
CASSSGTGNCGYTF	TRBD1	TRBJ1-2	TRBV5-6	.
CRAKEANVGNEQFF	.	TRBJ2-1	TRBV20-1	.
CSARRQSTNYGYTF	.	TRBJ1-2	TRBV20-1	.
CASSLLGQGVRTGELFF	.	TRBJ2-2	TRBV28	few
CASSYSTSSYEQYF	.	.	TRBV6-2/TRBV6-3	.
CAIERAPGMFETQYF	.	TRBJ2-5	TRBV2	many
CASSYRGGNYGYTF	.	TRBJ1-2	TRBV6-5	.
CATGEQYF	.	TRBJ2-7	TRBV24-1	.
CASNSDSSRDTQYF	.	TRBJ2-3	TRBV9	.
CARSYPKETQYF	.	.	TRBV13	.
CASSPLGTGGYYGYTF	TRBD1	TRBJ1-2	TRBV28	.